This is a list of T cell receptor beta chains from one sample in a study of T-cell reconstitution after alpha-beta-depleted transplantation in children. TCRdb reprocessed the PCR reads with MiXCR, giving one entry per CDR3 protein. The data show approximately 490,000 distinct CDR3 sequences, with 10% seen just once and around 2% held by the top ten. The sample consisted of PBMCs, taken before TCRalphabeta/CD19-depleted stem cell transplant. The receptor set was obtained from a child aged 2 to 15 with inherited bone marrow failure, due to receive a stem cell transplant. CDR3s include the opening cysteine and the closing phenylalanine or tryptophan. The D gene is left open where the match is weak. Rows give clone size only sometimes, using once, few, many, or a class for an expanded clone.

D: TRBD2
size: many
V: TRBV12-3/TRBV12-4
J: TRBJ2-2
length: 15
DNA: TGTGCCAGCAGTTTTCGCGGGAGGGCCGCCGGGGAGCTGTTTTTT
CDR3: CASSFRGRAAGELFF

D: TRBD2
size: many
V: TRBV3-1
J: TRBJ2-1
length: 15
DNA: TGTGCCAGCAGCCATCGACTAGCGGGAATCAATGAGCAGTTCTTC
CDR3: CASSHRLAGINEQFF

D: NA
size: many
V: TRBV6-5
J: TRBJ2-1
length: 15
DNA: TGTGCCAGCACCTCCGCCATTAGCTCCTACAATGAGCAGTTCTTC
CDR3: CASTSAISSYNEQFF

D: NA
size: NA
V: TRBV27
J: TRBJ1-2
length: 13
DNA: TGTGCCCGCAGTTTATCGGCGAACTATGGCTACACCTTC
CDR3: CARSLSANYGYTF

D: NA
size: many
V: TRBV20-1
J: TRBJ2-2
length: 12
DNA: TGCAGTGCTACCGTCGGGGACCGGGAGCTGTTTTTT
CDR3: CSATVGDRELFF

D: NA
size: many
V: TRBV29-1
J: TRBJ2-7
length: 13
DNA: TGCAGCGTTGAAGCCGTTGGGATGGGGGAGCAGTACTTC
CDR3: CSVEAVGMGEQYF

D: NA
size: many
V: TRBV9
J: TRBJ2-5
length: 13
DNA: TGTGCCAGCTCTCCCCCCCTCAAGAAGACCCAGTACTTC
CDR3: CASSPPLKKTQYF

D: NA
size: many
V: TRBV5-1
J: TRBJ2-7
length: 15
DNA: TGCGCCAGCAGCTTGGGCGTCGGCGGAACTTACGAGCAGTACTTC
CDR3: CASSLGVGGTYEQYF

D: TRBD2
size: few
V: TRBV2
J: TRBJ2-5
length: 16
DNA: TGTGCCAGCAGTAAAATCGGACTAGCGGACCAAGAGACCCAGTACTTC
CDR3: CASSKIGLADQETQYF

D: NA
size: few
V: TRBV7-6
J: TRBJ1-1
length: 14
DNA: TGTGCCAGCAGCCGGGACATTAAGGACAGCCAAGCTTTCTTT
CDR3: CASSRDIKDSQAFF

D: NA
size: few
V: TRBV7-2
J: TRBJ2-7
length: 14
DNA: TGTGCCAGCAGCTTAGCGCCCCAGCGGTACGAGCAGTACTTC
CDR3: CASSLAPQRYEQYF

D: NA
size: many
V: TRBV6-2/TRBV6-3
J: TRBJ2-1
length: 14
DNA: TGTGCCAGCAGTCCGAATCCCCGGGCCAATGAGCAGTTCTTC
CDR3: CASSPNPRANEQFF

D: NA
size: many
V: TRBV6-2/TRBV6-3
J: TRBJ2-1
length: 12
DNA: TGTGCCAGCAGTCTTAGCCTAACTGAGCAGTTCTTC
CDR3: CASSLSLTEQFF

D: NA
size: many
V: TRBV6-1
J: TRBJ1-1
length: 13
DNA: TGTGCCAGCCTAAGGGCAGCAAACACTGAAGCTTTCTTT
CDR3: CASLRAANTEAFF

D: TRBD2
size: NA
V: TRBV20-1
J: TRBJ2-2
length: 16
DNA: TGCAGTGCTAGAGATGTCAGCGGGAGTTATACCGGGGAGCTGTTTTTT
CDR3: CSARDVSGSYTGELFF

D: NA
size: NA
V: TRBV12-3/TRBV12-4
J: TRBJ1-1
length: 16
DNA: TGTGCCAGCAGTTTAAGCGGCGTCGGGGGTTACACTGAAGCTTTCTTT
CDR3: CASSLSGVGGYTEAFF

D: NA
size: many
V: TRBV20-1
J: TRBJ2-3
length: 12
DNA: TGCAGTGCTAGGACAGGCACAGATACGCAGTATTTT
CDR3: CSARTGTDTQYF

D: TRBD1
size: many
V: TRBV6-1
J: TRBJ1-4
length: 14
DNA: TGTGCCAGCAGCCAGGGGGGGCCTTTTGAAAAACTGTTTTTT
CDR3: CASSQGGPFEKLFF

D: NA
size: many
V: TRBV20-1
J: TRBJ2-2
length: 12
DNA: TGCAGCGCCCGGGGTGGGACCGGGGAGCTGTTTTTT
CDR3: CSARGGTGELFF

D: NA
size: NA
V: TRBV12-3/TRBV12-4
J: TRBJ1-2
length: 14
DNA: TGTGCCAGCAGTTTAGGGACGGCGGTCGGTGGCCACACCTTC
CDR3: CASSLGTAVGGHTF

D: NA
size: NA
V: TRBV5-1
J: TRBJ2-5
length: 15
DNA: TGCGCCAGCAGAATTACCCCGGACAGCCAAGAGTCCCAGTACTTC
CDR3: CASRITPDSQESQYF

D: NA
size: NA
V: TRBV20-1
J: TRBJ2-1
length: 14
DNA: TGCAGTGCTACCGGCGGGTGGACCTACAATGAGCAGTTCTTC
CDR3: CSATGGWTYNEQFF